The next 12 T cell receptor beta chains were all read from a single sample in a study of blood T cell repertoires in COVID-19. Generated by immunoSEQ multiplex PCR, the TCRdb table keeps only in-frame clones and is missing some. The repertoire holds hundreds of thousands of clones, with 80% to 90% as singletons. Sequenced material: peripheral blood. Receptor source: a woman aged 25-40 years with COVID-19, enrolled during active disease.

This chain joins TRBV28 and TRBJ1-2; 8 nucleotides line up with TRBD1. With 5 bases clipped from V and 4 bases from J, the junction kept 9 bases outside the gene matches. Germline V lookup: CDR1 MDHEN, CDR2 SYDVKM. The CDR3 consists of 15 residues. The CDR3 protein is CASSQRTGTAYGYTF. CDR3 sequence (DNA): TGTGCCAGCAGTCAACGGACAGGGACGGCCTATGGCTACACCTTC.

The chain joins TRBV19 to TRBJ1-2, with 10 bases lining up with TRBD1. CDR3 length equals 13 residues. Germline CDR1 and CDR2: LNHDA and SQIVND (reference sequence). The J segment lost 5 bases and the V segment lost 8 bases, leaving 5 bases of the junction unmatched. The CDR3 reads CASAGQGGYGYTF. The CDR3 nucleotides are TGTGCCAGTGCCGGACAGGGGGGATATGGCTACACCTTC.

The V gene is TRBV7-2, the J gene TRBJ2-7; 7 bases agree with TRBD2. Trimming cost V 5 bases and J 2 bases; bases outside gene matches: 18. Germline V gene lookup returns CDR1 SGHTA and CDR2 FQGNSA. This CDR3 is 18 amino acids long. As DNA, the CDR3 is TGTGCCAGCAGCCTTCGTTCCCCCCTAGCGGAAGGGGCCTACGAGCAGTACGTC. Its protein is CASSLRSPLAEGAYEQYV.

This clone was seen a single time. V gene TRBV6-1 combines with J gene TRBJ1-6; 10 nucleotides match TRBD1. After removal of 1 base from V and 9 bases from J, the junction contained 3 bases not matched to a gene. Per germline, CDR1 MNHNS and CDR2 SASEGT. The CDR3 length is 15 residues. The CDR3 DNA is TGTGCCAGCAGTGAAGGACAGGGGGCCGGTTCACCCCTCCACTTT. This sequence encodes CASSEGQGAGSPLHF.

V gene TRBV7-9 combines with J gene TRBJ2-5, with 14 bases lining up with TRBD2. The CDR3 runs to 15 residues. CDR1 SEHNR and CDR2 FQNEAQ come from the germline V gene (reference sequence). J was trimmed by 5 bases and V by 9 bases; bases with no gene match: 8. CDR3 sequence (DNA): TGTGCCAGTACGACTAGCGGGAGGGCCGGGGAGACCCAGTACTTC. It encodes CASTTSGRAGETQYF.

V gene TRBV15 combines with J gene TRBJ1-4; possible D gene TRBD1, 5 bases. The CDR3 is made up of 15 amino acids. Germline V CDR1 and CDR2: LNHNV, YYDKDF (reference sequence). Trimming removed 0 bases at V and 7 bases at J, with 12 bases between. The CDR3 DNA reads as TGTGCCACCAGCAGAGAAGGGGCGTGGAGTGAAAAACTGTTTTTT. Translation gives CATSREGAWSEKLFF.

CDR3 sequence reads: CASSQDPGYEQYV. The CDR3 DNA sequence: TGTGCCAGCAGCCAAGATCCCGGCTACGAGCAGTACGTC. The chain is built from TRBV14 and TRBJ2-7; no firm D call. The CDR3 covers 13 residues. Germline V CDR1 and CDR2: SGHDN, FVKESK. V was clipped by 0 bases and J by 3 bases, with 6 bases between them.

The chain links TRBV5-1 to TRBJ2-1; D uncertain. Germline lookup yields CDR1 SGHRS and CDR2 YFSETQ. Trimming took 1 base from V and 8 from J, leaving 10 bases between them. This CDR3 is 13 amino acids long. In nucleotides, the CDR3 is TGCGCCAGCAGCTTGCCTTCCAGTTATGAGCAGTTCTTC. It translates to CASSLPSSYEQFF.

The rearrangement links TRBV29-1 to TRBJ2-1, with D unresolved. V was pared by 7 bases and J by 9 bases, with 16 bases between. Germline CDR1 is SQVTM and CDR2 is ANQGSEA. This CDR3 has 12 amino acids. The CDR3 sequence is CSANAPVGEQFF. CDR3 nucleotide sequence: TGCAGCGCTAATGCCCCGGTCGGTGAGCAGTTCTTC.

The V and J genes are TRBV7-9 and TRBJ2-1, with a weak D call TRBD2 (6 bases). V lost 4 bases, J lost 5 bases, and 18 bases lay in between. Germline loops: CDR1 SEHNR, CDR2 FQNEAQ (reference sequence). The CDR3 runs to 16 residues. CDR3 protein: CASSSGDRLGDNEQFF. CDR3 sequence (DNA): TGTGCCAGCAGCTCGGGCGACAGACTAGGAGACAATGAGCAGTTCTTC.

J is TRBJ2-7 and V is TRBV4-1; no firm D call. V was shortened by 1 base and J by 3 bases, with 16 bases between the two germline ends. The CDR3 runs to 16 residues. Germline V lookup: CDR1 MGHRA, CDR2 YSYEKL. CDR3 residues: CASSQALNAEIYEQYF. In nucleotides, the CDR3 is TGCGCCAGCAGCCAAGCCCTTAATGCGGAGATCTACGAGCAGTACTTC.

The chain carries TRBV19 and TRBJ2-1; D perhaps matches TRBD1 (5 bases). V was clipped by 5 bases and J by 0 bases, with 17 bases between them. The CDR3 runs 17 residues. The V gene's germline CDR1 is LNHDA and CDR2 SQIVND (reference sequence). The CDR3 DNA follows: TGTGCCAGTAGTCCCGAACGACAGATACCCTCCTACAATGAGCAGTTCTTC. This encodes CASSPERQIPSYNEQFF.